This entry describes one TCR beta chain. Antigen: not known. The lymph nodes were axillary draining lymph nodes from breast cancer patients. This sample stems from a study of breast tumors, draining lymph nodes, adjacent tissues. General study findings and limits: Luminal-like breast cancer showed significantly higher tumor–nontumor repertoire similarity than basal-like. The lymph node origin of tumor T cells was framed as consistent with a hypothesis, not demonstrated. Tumor repertoires ranked between lymph nodes and nontumor tissue in diversity, with V and J gene preferences. The data were judged consistent with most tumor T cells coming from lymph node and expanding in tumor.

TCRdb ran MiXCR on the multiplex PCR reads and lists one entry per CDR3 protein. The table lists some 140,000 distinct CDR3 sequences, approximately 21% of them singletons. This clonotype was obtained from a female donor with breast cancer. Some clones in this sample may be carry-over from other donors' samples. Sequenced sample: axillary lymph node tissue.

The CDR3, as DNA: TGTGCCAGCAGCTCTAGGGACAGAGGAAACATTCAGTACTTC. Translated, it gives CASSSRDRGNIQYF. V usage is TRBV5-8 and J usage is TRBJ2-4; 7 nucleotides agree with TRBD1. In germline, CDR1 is SGHTS, CDR2 YDEGEE. The CDR3 totals 14 residues. V was clipped by 3 bases and J by 6 bases; unmatched bases: 6.